This TCR beta chain came from a study of T cell responses to AZD1222 COVID-19 vaccine. Study-level information: Some second doses came at about 4 weeks and others at about 12 weeks; these were pooled. Regarding the study as a whole: Donors skewed white British and female; clonal diversity was possibly underestimated. It was only after the peak T cell response that any repertoires were sampled. Nearly half of spike-specific TCRs reportedly target unmutated variant regions.

Concerning this clone: The antigen is undetermined.

Assay: immunoSEQ multiplex PCR; the TCRdb copy retains only in-frame clones and omits some. Of some 110,000 clones listed, about nine tenths are singletons. Specimen: peripheral blood, collected on day 0 of AZD1222 vaccination. The clonotype originates from an adult in good health.

The CDR3 bases are TGTGCCAGCAGCTTGGGCGACAGGATACTGAACTACGAGCAGTACTTC. The encoded protein is CASSLGDRILNYEQYF. V is TRBV5-6 and J is TRBJ2-7; D is possibly TRBD1 (6 bases). Germline V gives CDR1 SGHDT, CDR2 YYEEEE. Trimming removed 0 bases at V and 3 bases at J, with 16 bases between. The CDR3 consists of 16 residues.